A selection of T cell receptor beta chains follows, all from one sample in a study of T cell changes during pregnancy in multiple sclerosis. Repertoires were generated with immunoSEQ multiplex PCR, while TCRdb's copy carries only in-frame clones and drops some. This table has tens of thousands of clones, over 75% appearing once. The sequencing used CD8+ T cells from peripheral blood mononuclear cells, collected before pregnancy. The receptors come from a female donor with multiple sclerosis, enrolled in a pregnancy study. The CDR3 runs from the conserved cysteine through the conserved F or W. The order of the fields is V gene, J gene, CDR3 protein.

v_gene: TRBV28
j_gene: TRBJ2-5
CDR3aa: CASSSGRTQETQYF

v_gene: TRBV4-2
j_gene: TRBJ2-7
CDR3aa: CASSQEAGGRDEQYF

v_gene: TRBV7-2
j_gene: TRBJ1-2
CDR3aa: CASSSLGQGPPYTF

v_gene: TRBV9
j_gene: TRBJ2-5
CDR3aa: CASSDSGTGPETQYF

v_gene: TRBV4-1
j_gene: TRBJ1-4
CDR3aa: CASSFRQGGNEKLFF

v_gene: TRBV9
j_gene: TRBJ2-2
CDR3aa: CASSVEADPNTGELFF

v_gene: TRBV7-8
j_gene: TRBJ2-3
CDR3aa: CASLIRTSGSTDTQYF

v_gene: TRBV11-2
j_gene: TRBJ2-5
CDR3aa: CASSLAASGVEETQYF

v_gene: TRBV28
j_gene: TRBJ2-1
CDR3aa: CASSLNAYEQFF

v_gene: TRBV30
j_gene: TRBJ2-7
CDR3aa: CAWSPGTGVSYEQYF

v_gene: TRBV2
j_gene: TRBJ2-2
CDR3aa: CASSEAGPGGGTGELFF

v_gene: TRBV6-6
j_gene: TRBJ1-4
CDR3aa: CASSYRDSSEKLFF

v_gene: TRBV7-9
j_gene: TRBJ2-7
CDR3aa: CASSSPGQGIYEQYF

v_gene: TRBV9
j_gene: TRBJ2-1
CDR3aa: CASSVGGLAGGTHVNEQFF

v_gene: TRBV11-2
j_gene: TRBJ2-2
CDR3aa: CASSPTSQAGELFF

v_gene: TRBV30
j_gene: TRBJ2-5
CDR3aa: CAWTGSVRRETQYF

v_gene: TRBV7-2
j_gene: TRBJ1-5
CDR3aa: CASSLERTGGDQPQHF

v_gene: TRBV7-8
j_gene: TRBJ2-7
CDR3aa: CASSQEQGVFYEQYF

v_gene: TRBV29-1
j_gene: TRBJ2-2
CDR3aa: CSVAQGTGGELFF

v_gene: TRBV28
j_gene: TRBJ2-7
CDR3aa: CASSAPWTSGYEQYF